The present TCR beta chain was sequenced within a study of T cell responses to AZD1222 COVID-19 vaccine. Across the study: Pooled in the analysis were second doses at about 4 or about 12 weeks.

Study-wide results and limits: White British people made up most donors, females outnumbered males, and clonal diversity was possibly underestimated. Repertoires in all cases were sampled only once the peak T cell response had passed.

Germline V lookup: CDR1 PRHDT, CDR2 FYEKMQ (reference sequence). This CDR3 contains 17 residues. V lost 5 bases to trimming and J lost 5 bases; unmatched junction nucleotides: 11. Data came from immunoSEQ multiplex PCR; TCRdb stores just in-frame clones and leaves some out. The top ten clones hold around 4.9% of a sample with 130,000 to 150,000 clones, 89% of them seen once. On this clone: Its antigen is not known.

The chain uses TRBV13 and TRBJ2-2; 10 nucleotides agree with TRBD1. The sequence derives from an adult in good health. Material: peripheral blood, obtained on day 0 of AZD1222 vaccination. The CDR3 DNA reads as TGTGCCAGCAGCGCAAGAGACAGGGGGCCGAGGACCGGGGAGCTGTTTTTT. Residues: CASSARDRGPRTGELFF.